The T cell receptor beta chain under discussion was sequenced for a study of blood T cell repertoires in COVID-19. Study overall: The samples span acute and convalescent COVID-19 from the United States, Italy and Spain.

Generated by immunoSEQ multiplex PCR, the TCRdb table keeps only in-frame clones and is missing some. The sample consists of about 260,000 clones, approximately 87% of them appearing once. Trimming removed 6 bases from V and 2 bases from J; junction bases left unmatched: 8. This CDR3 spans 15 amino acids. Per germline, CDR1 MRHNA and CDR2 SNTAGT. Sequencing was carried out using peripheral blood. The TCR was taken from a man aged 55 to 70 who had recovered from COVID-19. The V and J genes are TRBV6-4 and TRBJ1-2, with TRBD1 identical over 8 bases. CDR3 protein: CASSAGQGTNYGYTF. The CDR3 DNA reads TGTGCCAGCAGCGCTGGACAGGGAACCAACTATGGCTACACCTTC.